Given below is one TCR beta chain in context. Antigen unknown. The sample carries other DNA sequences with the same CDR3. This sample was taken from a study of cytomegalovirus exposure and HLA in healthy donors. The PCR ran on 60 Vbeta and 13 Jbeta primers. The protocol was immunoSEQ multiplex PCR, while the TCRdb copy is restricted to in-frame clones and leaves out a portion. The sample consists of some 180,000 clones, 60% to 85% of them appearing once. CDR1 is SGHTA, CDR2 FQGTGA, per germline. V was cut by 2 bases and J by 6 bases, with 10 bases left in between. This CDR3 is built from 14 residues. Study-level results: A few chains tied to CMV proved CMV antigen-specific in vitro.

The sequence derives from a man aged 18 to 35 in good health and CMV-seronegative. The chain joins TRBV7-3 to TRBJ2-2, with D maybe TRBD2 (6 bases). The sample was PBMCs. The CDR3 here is CASSLSGGAGELFF. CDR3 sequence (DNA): TGTGCCAGCAGCTTATCAGGAGGGGCCGGGGAGCTGTTTTTT.